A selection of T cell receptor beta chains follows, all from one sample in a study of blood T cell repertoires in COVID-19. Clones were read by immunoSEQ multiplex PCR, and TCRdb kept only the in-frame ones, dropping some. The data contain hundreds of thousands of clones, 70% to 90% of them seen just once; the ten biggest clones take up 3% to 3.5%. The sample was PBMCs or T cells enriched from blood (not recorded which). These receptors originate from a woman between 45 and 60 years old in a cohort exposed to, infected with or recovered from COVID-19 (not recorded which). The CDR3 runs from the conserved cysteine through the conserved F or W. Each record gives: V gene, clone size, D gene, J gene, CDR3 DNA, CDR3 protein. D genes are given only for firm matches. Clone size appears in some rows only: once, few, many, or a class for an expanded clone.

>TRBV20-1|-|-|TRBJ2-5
TGCACCGCTAGTTTCTCCCAAGAGACCCAGTACTTC
CTASFSQETQYF
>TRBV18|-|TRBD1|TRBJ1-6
TGTGCCAGCTCACCTCGCGATGGAAGACAGGGTGCGAGTTCACCCCTCCACTTT
CASSPRDGRQGASSPLHF
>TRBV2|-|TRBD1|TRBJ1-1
TGTGCCAGCAGTACAGGGGAAACAAACACTGAAGCTTTCTTT
CASSTGETNTEAFF
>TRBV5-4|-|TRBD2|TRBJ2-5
TGTGCCAGCAGCTTACCCCTAGCGGGAATGGGGGAGACCCAGTACTTC
CASSLPLAGMGETQYF
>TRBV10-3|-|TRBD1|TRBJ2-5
TGTGCCATCAGTTCTTTAAGGGACAGAGAAGAGACCCAGTACTTC
CAISSLRDREETQYF
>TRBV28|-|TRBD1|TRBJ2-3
TGTGCCAGCAGTGACCGGGACAGCTACACAGATACGCAGTATTTT
CASSDRDSYTDTQYF
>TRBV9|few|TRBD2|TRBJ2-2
TGTGCCAGCAGCCCCCAGGCTAGCGGGCCTTACACCGGGGAGCTGTTTTTT
CASSPQASGPYTGELFF
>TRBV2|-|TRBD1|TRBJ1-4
TGTGCCAGCAGGGAGACAGGGTTGGGAGAAAAACTGTTTTTT
CASRETGLGEKLFF
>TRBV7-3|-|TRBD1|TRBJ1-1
TGTGCCAGCAGCTTAGGGGACAGGGGAGACGCTGAAGCTTTCTTT
CASSLGDRGDAEAFF
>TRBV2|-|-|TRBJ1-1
TGTGCCAGCAGTGTGTTAGACAGTGGCACTGAAGCTTTCTTT
CASSVLDSGTEAFF
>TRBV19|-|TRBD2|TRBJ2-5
TGTGCCAGTAGTACGGGACTAGCGGGGGTGAGGGTTGAGACCCAGTACTTC
CASSTGLAGVRVETQYF
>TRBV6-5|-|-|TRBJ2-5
TGTGCCAGCCGGTGGTTGGTGGACCAAGAGACCCAGTACTTC
CASRWLVDQETQYF
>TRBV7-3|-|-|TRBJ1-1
TGTGCCAGCAGCCCCTACAGGGTGGACACTGAAGCTTTCTTT
CASSPYRVDTEAFF
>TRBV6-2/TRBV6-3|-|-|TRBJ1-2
TGTGCCAGCAGTTACTCCAGCTATGGCTACACCTTC
CASSYSSYGYTF
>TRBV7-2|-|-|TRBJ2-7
TGTGCCAGCAGCTTGGACAGCTTTCGCGAGCAGTACTTC
CASSLDSFREQYF
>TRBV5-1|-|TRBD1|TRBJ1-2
TGCGCCAGCAGCTCTGGACAGGGGGAGAACTATGGCTACACCTTC
CASSSGQGENYGYTF
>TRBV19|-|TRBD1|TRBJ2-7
TGTGCCAGTACTCCCGGGACAGGCTCCTACGAGCAGTACTTC
CASTPGTGSYEQYF
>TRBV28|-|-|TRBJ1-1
TGTGCCAGCAGTTTAAATAGGGGTACTGAAGCTTTCTTT
CASSLNRGTEAFF
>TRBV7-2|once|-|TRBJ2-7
TGTGCCAGCAGCTCCAACTTCCTCTACGAGCAGTACTTC
CASSSNFLYEQYF
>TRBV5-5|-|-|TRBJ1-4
TGTGCCAGCAGCGTACAGGGCTCCAATGAAAAACTGTTTTTT
CASSVQGSNEKLFF
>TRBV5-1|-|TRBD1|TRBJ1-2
TGCGCCAGCAGCTTGGTTTCGGCAGGGGGCGATGGCTACACCTTC
CASSLVSAGGDGYTF
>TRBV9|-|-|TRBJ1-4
TGTGCCAGCAGCAGTACAGGGCGTAATGAAAAACTGTTTTTT
CASSSTGRNEKLFF
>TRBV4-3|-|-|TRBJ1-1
TGCGCCAGCAGCCTCCAGGGGAACACTGAAGCTTTCTTT
CASSLQGNTEAFF
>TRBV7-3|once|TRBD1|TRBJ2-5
TGTGCCAGCAGCCCTACCGGGACAGGTTACCAAGAGACCCAGTACTTC
CASSPTGTGYQETQYF
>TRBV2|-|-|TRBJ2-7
TGTGCCAGCTACGAACAGGGCTTCGGGGAGCAGTACTTC
CASYEQGFGEQYF
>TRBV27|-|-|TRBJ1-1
TGTGCCAGCAGTTTATCGACTCGGGGAACTGAAGCTTTCTTT
CASSLSTRGTEAFF
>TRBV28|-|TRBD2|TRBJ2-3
TGTGCCAGCAGCCACGGTAGGACTAGCGGGAGAGTCACAGATACGCAGTATTTT
CASSHGRTSGRVTDTQYF
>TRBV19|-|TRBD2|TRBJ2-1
TGTGCCAGTAGTGTAAGCGGGGGGGCCATGAATGAGCAGTTCTTC
CASSVSGGAMNEQFF
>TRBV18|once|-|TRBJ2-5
TGTGCCAGCTCACCACCGTACATAGAGACCCAGTACTTC
CASSPPYIETQYF
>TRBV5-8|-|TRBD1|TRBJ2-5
TGTGCCAGCAGCAAGGGACAGGGGTTGAAGACCCAGTACTTC
CASSKGQGLKTQYF
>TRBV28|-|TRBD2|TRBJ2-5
TGTGCCAGCAGTTTAGCGGGGGTTGGGACCCAGTACTTC
CASSLAGVGTQYF
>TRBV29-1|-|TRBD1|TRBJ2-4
TGCAGCGTTCTCTGGACAGGAAGAATTCAGTACTTC
CSVLWTGRIQYF
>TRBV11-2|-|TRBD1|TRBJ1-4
TGTGCCAGCAGCGAAAGGACAGGGGGTTCTGAAAAACTGTTTTTT
CASSERTGGSEKLFF
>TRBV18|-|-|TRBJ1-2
TGTGCCAGCTCACCTACTACAGGGCATGGTAACTATGGCTACACCTTC
CASSPTTGHGNYGYTF
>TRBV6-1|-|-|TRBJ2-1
TGTGCCAGCAGTGACGGGTCTTCCGTCGAGTTCTTC
CASSDGSSVEFF
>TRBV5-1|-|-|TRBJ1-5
TGCGCCAGCAGCTTGAAAGGGGATAATAGCAATCAGCCCCAGCATTTT
CASSLKGDNSNQPQHF
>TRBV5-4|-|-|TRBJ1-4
TGTGCCAGCAGTAGGCAGGACTCTAATGAAAAACTGTTTTTT
CASSRQDSNEKLFF
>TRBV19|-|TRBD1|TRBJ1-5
TGTGCCAGTAGTCTCACAGGGGTCGGCAATCAGCCCCAGCATTTT
CASSLTGVGNQPQHF
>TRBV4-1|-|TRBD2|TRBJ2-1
TGCGCCAGCAGCCCGCAGCGGGACCGCAATTACAATGAGCAGTTCTTC
CASSPQRDRNYNEQFF
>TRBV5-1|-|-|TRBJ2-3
TGCGCCAGCAGCTTTGTAGACTTGAGTACAGATACGCAGTATTTT
CASSFVDLSTDTQYF
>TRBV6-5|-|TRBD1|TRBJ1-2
TGTGCCAGCAGTTACTGGGGGAAAGACAGGGTCGGCTACACCTTC
CASSYWGKDRVGYTF
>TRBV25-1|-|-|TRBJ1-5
TGTGCCAGCAGTGACGGACAGCACAATCAGCCCCAGCATTTT
CASSDGQHNQPQHF
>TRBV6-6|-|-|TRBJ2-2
TGTGCCAGCAGTTACTCGGCCGTCGGGGGCGGGGAGCTGTTTTTT
CASSYSAVGGGELFF
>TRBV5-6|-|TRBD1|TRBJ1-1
TGTGCCAGCAGCCCGACCTTGGGACAGGGGCGCACTGAAGCTTTCTTT
CASSPTLGQGRTEAFF
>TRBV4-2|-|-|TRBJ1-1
TGTGCCAGCAGCCAAGACAGGTTTCGAGCTTTCTTT
CASSQDRFRAFF
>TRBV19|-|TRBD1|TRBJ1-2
TGTGCCAGTATGGACAGGGGGAACTATGGCTACACCTTC
CASMDRGNYGYTF
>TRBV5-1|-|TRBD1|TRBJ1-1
TGCGCCAGCAGCATCGGACAGGAGGAAACTGAAGCTTTCTTT
CASSIGQEETEAFF
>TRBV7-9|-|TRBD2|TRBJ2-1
TGTGCCAGCAGCTTACCCGGATCCGCGGGGGGATACAATGAGCAGTTCTTC
CASSLPGSAGGYNEQFF
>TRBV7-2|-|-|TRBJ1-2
TGTGCCAGCAGCGCCACAGGGATAGGTGGGGGCAGGGGTAACTATGGCTACACCTTC
CASSATGIGGGRGNYGYTF
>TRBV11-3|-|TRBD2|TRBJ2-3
TGTGCCAGCAGCTTAGCCGGGACTATCCTAAATACGCAGTATTTT
CASSLAGTILNTQYF
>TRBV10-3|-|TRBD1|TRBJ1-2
TGTGCCATCACTCCGGAAAGACAGGGCTTCTATGGCTACACCTTC
CAITPERQGFYGYTF
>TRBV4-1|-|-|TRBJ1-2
TGCGCCAGCAGCCAAGAAGGCAACAGTGGACTTGGCTACACCTTC
CASSQEGNSGLGYTF
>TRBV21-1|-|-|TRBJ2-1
TGTGCCAGCAGCACTAGTGGGGCTAGCTCCTACAATGAGCAGTTCTTC
CASSTSGASSYNEQFF
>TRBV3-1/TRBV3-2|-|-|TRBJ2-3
TGTGCCAGCAGCCAGGCCAACACAGATACGCAGTATTTT
CASSQANTDTQYF
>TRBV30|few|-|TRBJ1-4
TGTGCCTGGAGTGTATTCGGGGGTTCTAATGAAAAACTGTTTTTT
CAWSVFGGSNEKLFF